The rows below give T cell receptor beta chains drawn from one sample of a study of blood T cell repertoires in COVID-19. Sequencing used immunoSEQ multiplex PCR; TCRdb keeps in-frame clones, though not all of them. The repertoire holds fewer than 250,000 clones, approximately 90% seen once, with under 3.5% in the top ten. What was sequenced was peripheral blood. These receptors came from a man aged 25-45 years with COVID-19, enrolled during active disease. CDR3s include the opening cysteine and the closing phenylalanine or tryptophan. Fields, in order: D gene, J gene, clone size, V gene, CDR3 protein, CDR3 DNA. The D gene is left open where the match is weak. Only part of the rows carry a size: once, few, many, or a class if the clone is expanded.

TRBD2,TRBJ2-7,-,TRBV19,CASSTTSGSYEQYF,TGTGCCAGTAGTACCACTAGCGGCTCCTACGAGCAGTACTTC
-,TRBJ1-5,-,TRBV4-1,CASSQIGGNQPQHF,TGCGCCAGCAGCCAAATAGGGGGCAATCAGCCCCAGCATTTT
-,TRBJ2-7,few,TRBV16,CASSQQGYEQYF,TGTGCCAGCAGCCAACAGGGCTACGAGCAGTACTTC
TRBD1,TRBJ1-2,-,TRBV6-6,CASRFGTGSSHGYTF,TGTGCCAGCAGGTTCGGGACAGGAAGCAGCCATGGCTACACCTTC
-,TRBJ2-2,-,TRBV4-3,CASRSGSANTGELFF,TGCGCCAGCCGAAGCGGGTCAGCGAACACCGGGGAGCTGTTTTTT
TRBD1,TRBJ2-2,-,TRBV7-2,CASSLWGQGSTGELFF,TGTGCCAGCAGCCTATGGGGACAGGGGAGCACCGGGGAGCTGTTTTTT
TRBD1,TRBJ2-2,-,TRBV5-1,CASSPRGPMNTGELFF,TGCGCCAGCAGCCCGAGGGGGCCGATGAACACCGGGGAGCTGTTTTTT
TRBD1,TRBJ2-1,-,TRBV11-2,CASSPQQGSYNEQFF,TGTGCCAGCAGCCCCCAACAGGGGAGTTACAATGAGCAGTTCTTC
TRBD1,TRBJ1-6,-,TRBV23-1,CASRKGQGSLSPLHF,TGCGCCAGCAGGAAAGGACAGGGCTCCCTTTCACCCCTCCACTTT
TRBD2,TRBJ2-1,many,TRBV4-2,CASSQEPAGGPGNEQFF,TGTGCCAGCAGCCAAGAACCAGCGGGAGGTCCGGGCAATGAGCAGTTCTTC
TRBD2,TRBJ2-3,-,TRBV7-2,CASSLLGGSSTDTQYF,TGTGCCAGCAGCTTATTGGGCGGGAGTAGCACAGATACGCAGTATTTT
-,TRBJ1-2,-,TRBV6-6,CASMMGLGYGYTF,TGTGCCAGCATGATGGGGCTCGGGTATGGCTACACCTTC
TRBD1,TRBJ1-1,-,TRBV15,CATSIVRGPGTEAFF,TGTGCCACCAGCATAGTGAGGGGGCCGGGCACTGAAGCTTTCTTT
TRBD1,TRBJ1-2,-,TRBV2,CASSLRDSLIYGYTF,TGTGCCAGCAGTCTCCGGGACAGCCTTATCTATGGCTACACCTTC
-,TRBJ2-7,-,TRBV5-5,CASSLPVYEQYF,TGTGCCAGCAGCTTGCCCGTCTACGAGCAGTACTTC
-,TRBJ2-3,-,TRBV28,CASRTDRTDTQYF,TGTGCCAGCAGGACAGACAGAACAGATACGCAGTATTTT